This T cell receptor (beta chain) was identified in a study of blood T cell repertoires in COVID-19. Background on the study: T cells, B-cell-depleted T cells, or PBMCs provided the cDNA or gDNA that served as material.

Per the study methods: Amplification of reference gene primers was used by the study to estimate nucleated cell counts. Clones were read by immunoSEQ multiplex PCR, and TCRdb kept only the in-frame ones, dropping some. V, J and clone size were drawn from that table, and D and trimming were deduced from the DNA. The table records 110,000 or so clones, 75% to 90% of them present only once. This receptor was obtained from a human donor in a cohort sampled during active COVID-19. Sequencing was performed on peripheral blood.

For the CDR3, the DNA is TGTGCCAGTAGTATTCCAGGGGTAGGGGCCAACGTCCTGACTTTC. Translating gives CASSIPGVGANVLTF. The V and J genes are TRBV19 and TRBJ2-6; a possible D gene is TRBD1 (6 bases). This CDR3 region has 15 residues. Germline loops: CDR1 LNHDA, CDR2 SQIVND (reference sequence). The V gene lost 3 bases and the J gene lost 4 bases, with 10 bases spanning the gap.